Following are 15 T cell receptor beta chains from one sample sequenced in a study of shared clonotypes between healthy human individuals (dated by TCRdb to 2018 to 2020). Library construction relied on the immunoSEQ multiplex PCR assay. TCRdb took this table from immuneACCESS and kept in-frame rearrangements with V and J called. Such tables lack part of the clones; where checked against another copy, unresolved V genes explain under half of the gap, and the rest is unexplained. In this sample the table shows roughly 760,000 clones, roughly 70% of which occur a single time. The ten largest clones capture around 1.6% of the sample. Sequences were obtained from memory CD4+ T cells sorted from blood. The cell subset or site label here, explained by the study, means: CD45RA-negative fraction. These receptors all come from a woman aged 25 to 39 in good health.

There are many counts of this clone. V and J are TRBV2 and TRBJ2-1; D unclear. This CDR3 is 15 amino acids long. Trimming took off 4 bases at V and 2 bases at J, with 12 bases between the two ends. CDR1 is SNHLY, CDR2 FYNNEI, per germline. The CDR3 region has the DNA TGTGCCAGCAGTGTAGGGCACGCTCCCTACAATGAGCAGTTCTTC. Residues: CASSVGHAPYNEQFF.

DNA of the CDR3: TGTGCCAGCAGCTTAGATGGCGGGATTGGGGCCAACGTCCTGACTTTC. It yields the protein CASSLDGGIGANVLTF. This sequence joins TRBV11-2 and TRBJ2-6, with D possibly matching TRBD2 (6 bases). The germline V and J ends were trimmed by 0 bases and 3 bases, with 9 bases remaining between them. Germline CDR1 SGHAT, CDR2 FQNNGV. The CDR3 loop spans 16 amino acids.

The table lists this clone with many counts. The chain carries TRBV28 and TRBJ1-2; tentatively, D is TRBD1 (5 bases). CDR3 size: 14 residues. Trimming pared 4 bases from V and 4 bases from J, leaving 13 bases between. Looked up from germline, CDR1 is MDHEN and CDR2 is SYDVKM. The CDR3 bases are TGTGCCAGCAGTTCCCCCGAAGGGGTCTATGGCTACACCTTC. Its translation is CASSSPEGVYGYTF.

The CDR3 region is CASSLGTGWETQYF. CDR3 nucleotide sequence: TGTGCCAGCAGCTTAGGGACAGGGTGGGAGACCCAGTACTTC. J is TRBJ2-5 and V is TRBV7-9; 8 bases are a match to TRBD1. V dropped 1 base and J dropped 5; count of bases not matched to a gene: 3. This CDR3 has 14 residues. Germline assignment: CDR1 SEHNR and CDR2 FQNEAQ (reference sequence).

The rearrangement joins TRBV5-4 to TRBJ2-2; D might be TRBD2 (6 bases). The germline V gene encodes CDR1 SGHNT and CDR2 YYREEE (reference sequence). V lost 5 bases, J lost 6 bases, and 23 bases lay in between. This CDR3 comprises 17 residues. The CDR3 nucleotides read TGTGCCAGCAGGAAGCTACTAGCTTCCGGGGGAGCCGGGGAGCTGTTTTTT. Translation gives CASRKLLASGGAGELFF.

This clone was recorded a few times. The chain employs TRBV25-1 and TRBJ2-1; 11 nucleotides match TRBD1. Per the germline V gene, CDR1 is MGHDK and CDR2 is SYGVNS. Trimming cost V 4 bases and J 5 bases; bases outside gene matches: 7. CDR3 length: 16 amino acids. CDR3 protein: CASSGAGTGGDNEQFF. Written as DNA, the CDR3 is TGTGCCAGCAGTGGTGCCGGGACAGGGGGGGACAATGAGCAGTTCTTC.

This clone came up many times. The rearrangement uses TRBV29-1 and TRBJ2-3; 8 bases are shared with TRBD2. Germline V gene sequence: CDR1 SQVTM, CDR2 ANQGSEA. V was clipped by 5 bases and J by 2 bases; unmatched bases: 9. The CDR3 sequence is 15 residues long. The CDR3 loop reads CSVPGGGKLTDTQYF. The CDR3 DNA follows: TGCAGCGTTCCAGGCGGGGGGAAACTCACAGATACGCAGTATTTT.

With respect to this clone: Relative to the germline gene, one junction end is altered; a read error may explain this. J is TRBJ2-5 and V is TRBV6-1; D not certain. The CDR3 contains 13 residues. Germline V lookup: CDR1 MNHNS, CDR2 SASEGT. In DNA form, the CDR3 reads TGTGCCAGCAGTGAAAGTGGGCAGATAGGCCCGAACTTC. Its protein product is CASSESGQIGPNF.

The chain links TRBV4-2 to TRBJ2-2, with 8 bases matching TRBD1. The CDR3 length is 15 residues. V lost 4 bases, J lost 6 bases, and 7 bases stayed unmatched. Germline values: CDR1 LGHNA, CDR2 YNFKEQ. CDR3 loop: CASSLGQGGAGELFF. The CDR3 DNA is TGTGCCAGCAGCCTTGGACAGGGAGGTGCCGGGGAGCTGTTTTTT.

The V call is TRBV18, the J call TRBJ2-3; 10 nucleotides match TRBD1. The CDR3 covers 15 residues. The J segment lost 5 bases and the V segment lost 8 bases, leaving 10 bases of the junction unmatched. The germline V gene encodes CDR1 KGHSH and CDR2 LQKENI. CDR3 loop: CASLETGGEGDTQYF. CDR3 DNA: TGTGCCAGCCTAGAGACAGGGGGCGAAGGAGATACGCAGTATTTT.

V is TRBV5-5 and J is TRBJ2-3, with unresolved D. V lost 2 bases, J lost 1 base, and 8 bases lay in between. This CDR3 comprises 14 residues. Germline loops: CDR1 SGHKS, CDR2 YYEKEE (reference sequence). The DNA of the CDR3 is TGTGCCAGCAGCTTATTCGATGGCACAGATACGCAGTATTTT. It yields the protein CASSLFDGTDTQYF. Variable domain in full (rest from reference TRBV5-5 and TRBJ2-3): DAGVTQSPTHLIKTRGQQVTLRCSPISGHKSVSWYQQVLGQGPQFIFQYYEKEERGRGNFPDRFSARQFPNYSSELNVNALLLGDSALYLCASSLFDGTDTQYFGPGTRLTVL.

In this sample, this clone turned up once. This chain links TRBV5-5 with TRBJ2-1; possibly TRBD2 for D (5 bases). V was pared by 4 bases and J by 6 bases, with 17 bases between. Germline V lookup: CDR1 SGHKS, CDR2 YYEKEE (reference sequence). The CDR3 spans 15 residues. CDR3 sequence: CASSTGPEAANEQFF. In DNA, the CDR3 is TGTGCCAGCAGCACCGGTCCGGAGGCGGCCAATGAGCAGTTCTTC.

This chain uses TRBV28 with TRBJ1-1; D is unresolved. The CDR3 length is 14 residues. The germline V and J ends were trimmed by 7 bases and 2 bases, with 14 bases remaining between them. CDR1 is MDHEN and CDR2 is SYDVKM in the germline V gene. CDR3 amino acids: CASKWKQINTEAFF. The CDR3 DNA reads TGTGCCAGCAAGTGGAAACAGATAAACACTGAAGCTTTCTTT. The whole variable domain, remainder taken from reference TRBV28 and TRBJ1-1, is DVKVTQSSRYLVKRTGEKVFLECVQDMDHENMFWYRQDPGLGLRLIYFSYDVKMKEKGDIPEGYSVSREKKERFSLILESASTNQTSMYLCASKWKQINTEAFFGQGTRLTVV.

The V call is TRBV4-1, the J call TRBJ2-1; 8 nucleotides agree with TRBD2. Losses at the gene ends were 4 bases for V and 12 bases for J; bases not matched to a gene: 8. There are 13 residues in the CDR3. Germline values: CDR1 MGHRA, CDR2 YSYEKL. The CDR3 DNA follows: TGCGCCAGCAGCCGAGGACTAGCCGCTGGGCAGTTCTTC. Encoded protein: CASSRGLAAGQFF.

This clone occurred a few times. CDR3 protein: CASSTSWSGSNEQYF. In DNA form, the CDR3 reads TGTGCCAGCAGTACCTCTTGGAGCGGGAGTAACGAGCAGTACTTC. The chain is built from TRBV6-5 and TRBJ2-7; 8 nucleotides match TRBD2. The V segment lost 5 bases and the J segment 5 bases; nucleotides outside the gene matches: 11. The V gene's germline CDR1 is MNHEY and CDR2 SVGAGI. This CDR3 spans 15 amino acids.